This entry describes one T cell receptor (beta chain). This sample was included in a study of T cell changes during pregnancy in multiple sclerosis. Produced via immunoSEQ multiplex PCR; TCRdb's table is partial and in-frame only. The sample consists of 20,000 to 25,000 clones, 75% to 90% of them appearing once. Germline lookup yields CDR1 MNHEY and CDR2 SMNVEV (reference sequence). This CDR3 comprises 14 residues. This material consisted of CD8+ T cells from peripheral blood mononuclear cells, taken in the first trimester of pregnancy. The sequence derives from a female donor with multiple sclerosis, enrolled in a pregnancy study. The chain links TRBV27 to TRBJ2-5; 11 bases align to TRBD1. The assigned J gene may be wrong: the sequence end matches TRBJ2-7 better. CDR3 loop: CASSFGTGGDEQYF. For the CDR3, the DNA is TGTGCCAGCAGTTTCGGGACAGGGGGGGACGAGCAGTACTTC.